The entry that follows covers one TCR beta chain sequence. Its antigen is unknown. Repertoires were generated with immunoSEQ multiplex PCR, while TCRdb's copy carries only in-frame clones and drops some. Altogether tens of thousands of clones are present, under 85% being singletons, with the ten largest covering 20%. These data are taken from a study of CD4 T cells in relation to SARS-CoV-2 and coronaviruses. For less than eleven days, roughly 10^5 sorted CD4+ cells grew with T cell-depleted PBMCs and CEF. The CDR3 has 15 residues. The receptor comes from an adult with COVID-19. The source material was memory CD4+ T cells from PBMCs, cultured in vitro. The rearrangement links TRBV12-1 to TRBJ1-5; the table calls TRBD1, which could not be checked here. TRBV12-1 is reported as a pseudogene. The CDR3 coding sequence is TGTGCCAGCAGCTTTGACACCGATAGCAATCAGCCCCAGCATTTT. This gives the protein CASSFDTDSNQPQHF.